This T cell receptor beta chain was sequenced during a study of T cell repertoires in cytomegalovirus infection. TCRdb called the reads again in MiXCR, with one record for every CDR3 protein. The sample consists of under 450,000 distinct CDR3 sequences, roughly 34% of them appearing once. A note on this clonotype: The target antigen is unknown.

The CDR3 length is 14 residues. CDR1 and CDR2 from the germline V gene are SGHVT and SQSDAQ. V was cut by 1 base and J by 0 bases, with 7 bases left in between. Sequencing was performed on cultured PBMCs, taken from culture after CMV antigen stimulation. The source of this sequence is a human donor in good health (CMV status not recorded). Some clones in this sample may be carry-over from other donors' samples. The chain links TRBV7-4 to TRBJ2-7; D ambiguous. CDR3 sequence reads: CASSLGQSSYEQYF. DNA for the CDR3: TGTGCCAGCAGCTTAGGGCAGTCCTCCTACGAGCAGTACTTC.